These T cell receptor beta chains were read from a single sample in a study of CD8 T cells in Susac syndrome. TCRdb recomputed calls from the immunoSEQ multiplex PCR reads with MiXCR, one row per CDR3 protein. Among 90,000 to 110,000 distinct CDR3 sequences listed, 90% to 96% were seen once. The sample was CD4+ T cells from PBMCs. These receptors were obtained from a human donor in good health. The conserved cysteine and the conserved F or W are not part of the CDR3 here.

cdr3_aa: ASCLAGLTQY; j_call: TRBJ2-5; v_call: TRBV7-2
cdr3_aa: SARDRLNTGELF; j_call: TRBJ2-2; v_call: TRBV29-1
cdr3_aa: ASSQAGTSGSGANVLT; j_call: TRBJ2-6; v_call: TRBV11-3
cdr3_aa: ASSKVFARGYTEAF; j_call: TRBJ1-1; v_call: TRBV6-1
cdr3_aa: SVGSRKTYEQY; j_call: TRBJ2-7; v_call: TRBV7-2
cdr3_aa: ASRTTSRTYNEQF; j_call: TRBJ2-1; v_call: TRBV6-5
cdr3_aa: SARGGRSAYEQY; j_call: TRBJ2-7; v_call: TRBV20-1
cdr3_aa: ASSFGGSGGYT; j_call: TRBJ1-2; v_call: TRBV12-3/TRBV12-4
cdr3_aa: ASSLRAMVQHGYT; j_call: TRBJ1-2; v_call: TRBV7-8
cdr3_aa: ASSLDAGELF; j_call: TRBJ2-2; v_call: TRBV11-3
cdr3_aa: ASKKEQGQSTRTDTQY; j_call: TRBJ2-3; v_call: TRBV27
cdr3_aa: ASAAGGIETQY; j_call: TRBJ2-5; v_call: TRBV7-9
cdr3_aa: ASSLAVVRDVETQY; j_call: TRBJ2-5; v_call: TRBV7-2
cdr3_aa: ASSRVVGGVAGGEQF; j_call: TRBJ2-1; v_call: TRBV4-3
cdr3_aa: ASSLVMGANTGELF; j_call: TRBJ2-2; v_call: TRBV7-7
cdr3_aa: ASSEPTSGRGSSTDTQY; j_call: TRBJ2-3; v_call: TRBV6-1
cdr3_aa: ASSPNGRERSPYEQY; j_call: TRBJ2-7; v_call: TRBV9
cdr3_aa: AIRRGTYEQY; j_call: TRBJ2-7; v_call: TRBV10-3
cdr3_aa: ASSADRNEQY; j_call: TRBJ2-7; v_call: TRBV6-1
cdr3_aa: AISQGQGSSYVQY; j_call: TRBJ2-7; v_call: TRBV10-3
cdr3_aa: ASGTGTQETQY; j_call: TRBJ2-5; v_call: TRBV7-2
cdr3_aa: SAKASMNTEAF; j_call: TRBJ1-1; v_call: TRBV20-1
cdr3_aa: SVDRQGSEAF; j_call: TRBJ1-1; v_call: TRBV29-1
cdr3_aa: ASSTTGTTEAF; j_call: TRBJ1-1; v_call: TRBV6-6
cdr3_aa: ASSGGRWMDTEAF; j_call: TRBJ1-1; v_call: TRBV27
cdr3_aa: ASSPDYTGELF; j_call: TRBJ2-2; v_call: TRBV5-1
cdr3_aa: ASSQVPPGTGASGANVLT; j_call: TRBJ2-6; v_call: TRBV4-1
cdr3_aa: ASSRLTSGSGSYEQY; j_call: TRBJ2-7; v_call: TRBV7-2
cdr3_aa: AWSESGRAF; j_call: TRBJ1-1; v_call: TRBV30
cdr3_aa: ASSPDRGRGEQY; j_call: TRBJ2-7; v_call: TRBV7-2
cdr3_aa: ASRRTSGSH; j_call: TRBJ2-1; v_call: TRBV2
cdr3_aa: ASSYAGMGSATTPLH; j_call: TRBJ1-6; v_call: TRBV6-5
cdr3_aa: ASSLFRARNEQF; j_call: TRBJ2-1; v_call: TRBV28
cdr3_aa: ASSTGDSKAYEQY; j_call: TRBJ2-7; v_call: TRBV9
cdr3_aa: ASSFGTAYEQY; j_call: TRBJ2-7; v_call: TRBV7-9
cdr3_aa: ASSQELAGVSSGANVLT; j_call: TRBJ2-6; v_call: TRBV4-2
cdr3_aa: ASSAREAKGNQPQH; j_call: TRBJ1-5; v_call: TRBV2
cdr3_aa: ASSYAPTIAGGPSGEQY; j_call: TRBJ2-7; v_call: TRBV7-2
cdr3_aa: ASSQSGGRGYT; j_call: TRBJ1-2; v_call: TRBV3-1
cdr3_aa: ATSDPGQGPNQPQH; j_call: TRBJ1-5; v_call: TRBV24-1
cdr3_aa: ASSPGLAGGAGYEQY; j_call: TRBJ2-7; v_call: TRBV7-6
cdr3_aa: ASRQSTGGTEAF; j_call: TRBJ1-1; v_call: TRBV7-9
cdr3_aa: SVDRVSGANVLT; j_call: TRBJ2-6; v_call: TRBV29-1
cdr3_aa: ASRARITYNEQF; j_call: TRBJ2-1; v_call: TRBV6-5
cdr3_aa: ASSLGLQRGGWNEQF; j_call: TRBJ2-1; v_call: TRBV12-3/TRBV12-4
cdr3_aa: ATQPGLAGAWDTQY; j_call: TRBJ2-3; v_call: TRBV10-3
cdr3_aa: ASSQAPLAYQETQY; j_call: TRBJ2-5; v_call: TRBV14
cdr3_aa: ASSPVDGYNEQF; j_call: TRBJ2-1; v_call: TRBV5-1
cdr3_aa: AWSLGLPYEQY; j_call: TRBJ2-7; v_call: TRBV30
cdr3_aa: ASSQELGTDTQY; j_call: TRBJ2-3; v_call: TRBV3-1
cdr3_aa: ASSVGTSGMYEQY; j_call: TRBJ2-7; v_call: TRBV9
cdr3_aa: ATSPGVYNEQF; j_call: TRBJ2-1; v_call: TRBV24-1
cdr3_aa: ASSVGPLGTEAF; j_call: TRBJ1-1; v_call: TRBV7-9
cdr3_aa: ASSSTGSNYGYT; j_call: TRBJ1-2; v_call: TRBV27
cdr3_aa: ATSDSNTEAF; j_call: TRBJ1-1; v_call: TRBV24-1
cdr3_aa: ASSRPKAITEAF; j_call: TRBJ1-1; v_call: TRBV7-2
cdr3_aa: ASSQDRGDYQQF; j_call: TRBJ2-1; v_call: TRBV3-1
cdr3_aa: ASSATTSSRAYNEQF; j_call: TRBJ2-1; v_call: TRBV9